This record looks at one T cell receptor (beta chain) sequence and its context. Its antigen remains unidentified. The V end lost 3 bases, the J end lost 0 bases, and 9 bases lay between the germline ends. This CDR3 has 15 amino acids. Germline V lookup: CDR1 SEHNR, CDR2 FQNEAQ (reference sequence). The data derive from a study of cytomegalovirus exposure and HLA in healthy donors. Study observations and caveats: As a later analysis showed, several of the most significant clusters appeared to be linked to common viral pathogens.

Donors were ostensibly healthy at sampling, although undocumented immune exposures were probable. The PCR contained 60 Vbeta and 13 Jbeta primers. Generated by immunoSEQ multiplex PCR, the TCRdb table keeps only in-frame clones and is missing some. The table shows 90,000 to 100,000 clones, with over 60% occurring only once. The J gene is TRBJ1-3, the V gene TRBV7-9; D is unresolved. This receptor was taken from a female donor in good health and CMV-seronegative. Sequenced sample: PBMCs. The DNA of the CDR3 is TGTGCCAGCAGCTTCTTACCCGGCTCTGGAAACACCATATATTTT. It encodes CASSFLPGSGNTIYF.